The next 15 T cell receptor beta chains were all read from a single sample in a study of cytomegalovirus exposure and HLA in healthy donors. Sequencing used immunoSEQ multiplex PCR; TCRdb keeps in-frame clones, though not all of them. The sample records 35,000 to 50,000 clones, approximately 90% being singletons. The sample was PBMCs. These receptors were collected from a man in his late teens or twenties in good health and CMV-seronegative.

CDR3 nucleotide sequence: TGTGCCAGCAGCCAAGGGACACTTAAAAACATTCAGTACTTC. Protein: CASSQGTLKNIQYF. The chain carries TRBV14 and TRBJ2-4, with a possible D match to TRBD1 (5 bases). From germline, CDR1 is SGHDN and CDR2 FVKESK. This CDR3 has 14 amino acids. V dropped 1 base and J dropped 4 bases, with 8 bases sitting between them.

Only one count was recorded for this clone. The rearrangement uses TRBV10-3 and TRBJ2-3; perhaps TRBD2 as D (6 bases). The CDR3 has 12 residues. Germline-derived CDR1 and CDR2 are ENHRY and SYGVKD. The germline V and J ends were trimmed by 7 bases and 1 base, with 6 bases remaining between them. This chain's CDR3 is CAITSGTDTQYF. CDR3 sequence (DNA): TGTGCCATCACTAGCGGCACAGATACGCAGTATTTT.

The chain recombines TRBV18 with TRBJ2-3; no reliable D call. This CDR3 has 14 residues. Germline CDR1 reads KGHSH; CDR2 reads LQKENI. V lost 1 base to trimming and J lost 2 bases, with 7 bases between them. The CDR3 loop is CASSPLRDTDTQYF. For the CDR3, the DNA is TGTGCCAGCTCACCACTCCGAGACACAGATACGCAGTATTTT.

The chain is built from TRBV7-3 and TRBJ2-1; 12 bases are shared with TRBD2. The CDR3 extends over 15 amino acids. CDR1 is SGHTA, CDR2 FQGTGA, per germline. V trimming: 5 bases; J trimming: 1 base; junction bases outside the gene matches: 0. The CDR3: CASSTSGGSYNEQFF. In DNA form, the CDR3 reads TGTGCCAGCAGCACTAGCGGGGGGTCCTACAATGAGCAGTTCTTC. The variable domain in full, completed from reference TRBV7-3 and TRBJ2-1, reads GAGVSQTPSNKVTEKGKYVELRCDPISGHTALYWYRQSLGQGPEFLIYFQGTGAADDSGLPNDRFFAVRPEGSVSTLKIQRTERGDSAVYLCASSTSGGSYNEQFFGPGTRLTVL.

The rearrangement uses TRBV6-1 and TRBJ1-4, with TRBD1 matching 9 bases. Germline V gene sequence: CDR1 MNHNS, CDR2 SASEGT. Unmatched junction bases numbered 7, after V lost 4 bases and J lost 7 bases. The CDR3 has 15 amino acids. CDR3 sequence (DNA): TGTGCCAGCAGTGGTTCGGGACAGGGCGTTGAAAAACTGTTTTTT. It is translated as CASSGSGQGVEKLFF.

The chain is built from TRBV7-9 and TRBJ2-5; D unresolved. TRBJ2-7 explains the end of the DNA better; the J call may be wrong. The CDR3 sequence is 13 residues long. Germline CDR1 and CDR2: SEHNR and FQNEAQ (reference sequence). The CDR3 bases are TGTGCCAGCAGCCAATCTAACAGCTACGAGCAGTACTTC. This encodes CASSQSNSYEQYF.

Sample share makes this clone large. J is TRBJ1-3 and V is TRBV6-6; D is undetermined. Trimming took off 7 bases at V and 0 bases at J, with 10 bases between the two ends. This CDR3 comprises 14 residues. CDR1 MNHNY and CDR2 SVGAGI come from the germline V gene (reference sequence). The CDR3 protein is CASTEASSGNTIYF. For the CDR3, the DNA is TGTGCCAGCACCGAGGCAAGCTCTGGAAACACCATATATTTT.

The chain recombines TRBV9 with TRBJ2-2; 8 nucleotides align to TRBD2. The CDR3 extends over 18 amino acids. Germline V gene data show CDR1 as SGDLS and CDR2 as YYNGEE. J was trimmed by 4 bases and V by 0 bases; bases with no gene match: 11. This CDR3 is CASSVVPSSGGVTGELFF. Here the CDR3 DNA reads TGTGCCAGCAGCGTAGTCCCGAGCAGCGGGGGTGTCACCGGGGAGCTGTTTTTT.

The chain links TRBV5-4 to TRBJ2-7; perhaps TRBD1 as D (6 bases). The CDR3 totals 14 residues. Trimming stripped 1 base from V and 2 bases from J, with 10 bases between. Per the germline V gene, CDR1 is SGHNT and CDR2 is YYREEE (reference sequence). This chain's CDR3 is CASSLMGATYEQYF. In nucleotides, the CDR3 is TGTGCCAGCAGCTTGATGGGGGCAACCTACGAGCAGTACTTC.

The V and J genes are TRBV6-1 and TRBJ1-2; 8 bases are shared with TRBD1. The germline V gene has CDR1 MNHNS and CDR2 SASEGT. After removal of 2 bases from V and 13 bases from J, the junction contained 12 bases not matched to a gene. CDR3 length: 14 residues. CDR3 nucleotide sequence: TGTGCCAGCAGTGAAATCGGCAGGGGGCGTAGTCGCACCTTC. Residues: CASSEIGRGRSRTF.

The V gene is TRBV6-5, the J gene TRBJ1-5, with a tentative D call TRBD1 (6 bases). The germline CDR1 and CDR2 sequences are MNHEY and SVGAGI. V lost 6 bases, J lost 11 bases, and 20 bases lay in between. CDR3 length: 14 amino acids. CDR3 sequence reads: CASSLRDMGSAQHF. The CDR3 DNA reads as TGTGCCAGCAGCCTCCGGGACATGGGATCGGCCCAGCATTTT.

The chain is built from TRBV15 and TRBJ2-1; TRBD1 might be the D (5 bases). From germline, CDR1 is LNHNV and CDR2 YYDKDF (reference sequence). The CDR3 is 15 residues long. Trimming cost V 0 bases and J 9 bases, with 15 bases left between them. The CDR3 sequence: CATSRDRRVPPEQFF. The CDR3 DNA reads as TGTGCCACCAGCAGAGATCGCAGGGTTCCTCCTGAGCAGTTCTTC.

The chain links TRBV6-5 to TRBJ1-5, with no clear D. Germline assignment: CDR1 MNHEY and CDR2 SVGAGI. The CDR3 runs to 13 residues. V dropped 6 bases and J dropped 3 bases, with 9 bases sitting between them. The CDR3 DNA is TGTGCCAGCAGCAGAAGTGCCAATCAGCCCCAGCATTTT. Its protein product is CASSRSANQPQHF.

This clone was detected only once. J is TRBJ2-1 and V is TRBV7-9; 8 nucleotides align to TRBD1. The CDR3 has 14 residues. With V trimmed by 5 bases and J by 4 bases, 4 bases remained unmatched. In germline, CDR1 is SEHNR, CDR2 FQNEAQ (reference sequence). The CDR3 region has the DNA TGTGCCAGCAGCGATAGACAGGGGTACAATGAGCAGTTCTTC. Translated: CASSDRQGYNEQFF.

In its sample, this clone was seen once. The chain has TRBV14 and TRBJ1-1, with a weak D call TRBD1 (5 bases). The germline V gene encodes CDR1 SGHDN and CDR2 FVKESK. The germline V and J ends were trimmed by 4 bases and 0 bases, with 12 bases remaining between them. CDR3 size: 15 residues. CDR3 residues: CASSLFQGMNTEAFF. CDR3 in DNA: TGTGCCAGCAGCCTATTTCAGGGAATGAACACTGAAGCTTTCTTT. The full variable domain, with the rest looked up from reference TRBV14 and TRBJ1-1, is EAGVTQFPSHSVIEKGQTVTLRCDPISGHDNLYWYRRVMGKEIKFLLHFVKESKQDESGMPNNRFLAERTGGTYSTLKVQPAELEDSGVYFCASSLFQGMNTEAFFGQGTRLTVV.